This TCR beta chain is from a study of T cells in pancreatic ductal adenocarcinoma (dated by TCRdb to 2015 to 2018). As for the study more broadly: Surgically resected pancreatic ductal adenocarcinoma specimens were analyzed for the quantity, spatial distribution, and characteristics of both suppressive cells and tumor-infiltrating CD8+ T cells, an effort aimed at clarifying the adaptive T-cell response occurring naturally. What the study reported, not specific to this receptor: Since most people with pancreatic cancer show up with disease that cannot be operated on, the resected cohort was biased toward the minority who had early-stage disease. Comparisons of clonality between tumor and blood may be biased because tumors are enriched in CD45RO+ effector T cells rather than naive T cells, which biases the comparison toward lower diversity. T-cell clonality showed no significant difference between tumor and blood, with a mean clonality of about 0.11 in tumors and 0.072 in blood. Compared with tumor samples, blood samples had more total productive templates and approximately 8.2-fold more unique clonotypes.

Unmatched junction bases come to 13, with V trimmed by 5 bases and J by 3 bases. The CDR3 spans 16 residues, from the cysteine through the phenylalanine. Of the read, only the CDR3 DNA is kept; its 48 bases are in frame from base 1. The germline V gene yields SGDLS for CDR1 and YYNGEE for CDR2. As regards this clone: Its antigen is still unknown. One base away there is no much larger clone; base qualities are not given.

The pancreatic ductal adenocarcinoma patients who were selected had gone through surgery without receiving any neoadjuvant therapy. Peripheral blood was collected in heparin tubes, and PBMCs were isolated by histopaque density gradient and cryopreserved in roughly 9.7% DMSO. Using the DNeasy Blood and Tissue Kit with Proteinase K and RNase treatment, genomic DNA was extracted from about 7 PBMC and nine or ten flash-frozen tumor specimens. The immunoSEQ hsTCRB kit was used to amplify TCR beta CDR3 regions from genomic DNA. An Illumina HiSeq system was used to carry out high-throughput TRB CDR3 sequencing. In the authors' own workflow: The immunoSEQ software was used to analyze sequencing reads, and nonproductive sequences containing premature stops or frame-shifts were removed. Clonality of the repertoire was calculated as one minus the Shannon entropy normalized by log2 of the number of unique productive sequences. In TCRdb, the immuneACCESS table is reduced to in-frame sequences with V and J assigned. These tables do not hold every clone; where another copy was compared, an unresolved V gene accounts for under half, and the others remain unexplained. That table is the source of V, J and clone size, and D and trimming were worked out from the DNA. In all, the sample holds about 98,000 clones, and around 96% of those were seen once. The top ten constitute around 3.2% of the sample.

The receptor's source is a human donor with pancreatic ductal adenocarcinoma. The chain is made from TRBV9 and TRBJ2-7, and TRBD2 matches 8 of the central bases. Sequencing was done on a sample of PBMCs. The CDR3 has the sequence CASSPTTGGQVYEQYF. Read as DNA, the sequence is TGTGCCAGCAGTCCGACCACGGGGGGGCAAGTCTACGAGCAGTACTTC.